This TCR beta chain was sequenced in a study of blood T cell repertoires in COVID-19. Turning to the study itself: Samples of COVID-19 (acute and convalescent) were obtained from the United States, Italy and Spain. T cells, B-cell-depleted T cells, or PBMCs provided the cDNA or gDNA that served as material.

This clone was seen more than once but under ten times. The authors' processing: Using reference gene primer amplification, nucleated cell counts were estimated. Measured with immunoSEQ multiplex PCR; TCRdb has only the in-frame clones, and not every one. The V and J calls and the clone size are those of that table, but D and trimming were determined from the DNA. Of 200,000 to 250,000 clones listed, about 90% are singletons. Germline CDR1 reads LNHNV; CDR2 reads YYDKDF (reference sequence). CDR3 length: 15 residues. V lost 3 bases, J lost 2 bases, and 4 bases stayed unmatched. Sequenced sample: peripheral blood. The sequence was collected from an older woman with acute or convalescent COVID-19. The chain joins TRBV15 to TRBJ1-2; 9 bases align to TRBD1. CDR3 sequence (DNA): TGTGCCACCAGCAGGTACGGACAGGGGAACTATGGCTACACCTTC. This translates into CATSRYGQGNYGYTF.